This TCR beta chain came from a study of technical replicates of blood from a few donors. J was trimmed by 0 bases and V by 6 bases; bases with no gene match: 2. CDR3 length: 14 residues. Germline CDR1 MNHEY, CDR2 SMNVEV (reference sequence). Clones were read by immunoSEQ multiplex PCR, and TCRdb kept only the in-frame ones, dropping some. Among about 68,000 clones listed, about 97% were seen once. The sequence was obtained from a human donor in good health. The chain links TRBV27 to TRBJ2-3; 8 positions agree with TRBD1. The specimen sequenced was T cells isolated from PBMCs. CDR3 DNA: TGTGCCAGCAGCAGGGGGCCCAGCACAGATACGCAGTATTTT. Protein: CASSRGPSTDTQYF.